This T cell receptor beta chain was captured by sequencing in a study of neurological immune-mediated disorders. One entry per CDR3 protein, called by TCRdb with MiXCR from the 5' RACE reads. The data hold tens of thousands of distinct CDR3 sequences, with approximately 13% observed a single time. The CDR3 runs to 16 residues. The junction had 4 bases not matched to a gene; V was cut back by 1 base and J by 3 bases. From germline, CDR1 is MGHRA and CDR2 YSYEKL. Regarding time point: longitudinal time-point 3. The table lists this clonotype with many counts. The sample taken for sequencing was PBMCs. The rearrangement links TRBV4-1 to TRBJ2-7; 12 nucleotides match TRBD2. This receptor was identified in a man aged 30 to 39 in good health. The CDR3 here is CASSQGLAGAYYEQYF. CDR3 bases: TGCGCCAGCAGCCAAGGACTAGCGGGAGCCTACTACGAGCAGTACTTC.